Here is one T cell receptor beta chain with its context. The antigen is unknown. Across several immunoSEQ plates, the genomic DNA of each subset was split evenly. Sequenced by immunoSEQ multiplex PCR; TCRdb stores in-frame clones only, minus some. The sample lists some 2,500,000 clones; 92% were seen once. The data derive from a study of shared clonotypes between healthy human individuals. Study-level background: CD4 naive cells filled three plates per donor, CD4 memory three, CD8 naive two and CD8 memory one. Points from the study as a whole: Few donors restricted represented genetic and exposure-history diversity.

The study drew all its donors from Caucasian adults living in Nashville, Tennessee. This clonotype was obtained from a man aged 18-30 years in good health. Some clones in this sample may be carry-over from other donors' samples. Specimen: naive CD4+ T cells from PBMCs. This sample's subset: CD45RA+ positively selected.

In nucleotides, the CDR3 is TGTGCCAGCAGCTTAGGAGGGGAGGGCGAGCAGTACTTC. Translation: CASSLGGEGEQYF. The rearrangement uses TRBV11-3 and TRBJ2-7; 7 positions agree with TRBD2. From germline, CDR1 is SGHNT and CDR2 YENEEA. The length of the CDR3 is 13 residues. The junction had 3 bases not matched to a gene; V was cut back by 1 base and J by 6 bases. Full variable domain (missing parts from reference TRBV11-3 and TRBJ2-7): EAGVVQSPRYKIIEKKQPVAFWCNPISGHNTLYWYLQNLGQGPELLIRYENEEAVDDSQLPKDRFSAERLKGVDSTLKIQPAELGDSAVYLCASSLGGEGEQYFGPGTRLTVT.